This T cell receptor beta chain is drawn from a study of CD8+ T cells in alopecia areata (dated 2018 in TCRdb). Context from the whole study: The treated patients took part in an open-label pilot trial in which moderate-to-severe alopecia areata was treated with oral tofacitinib at 5 to 10 mg twice daily. For the treated patients, the SALT score, which quantifies what percentage of scalp surface area is affected, served as the measure of disease severity. Tofacitinib-treated patients had biopsies at baseline and at 4 and 24 weeks of treatment, with a later scalp biopsy in several patients. immunoSEQ multiplex PCR using 35 Vbeta forward primers and 13 Jbeta reverse primers was used to amplify TCRbeta CDR3 regions. RNA was obtained with the PAXgene miRNA kit for fixed scalp, the miRNeasy kit for PBMCs, and the RNeasy kit for mouse skin. Scalp clonality was compared across normal scalp (n=4), patchy alopecia areata scalp (n=8), and alopecia totalis/universalis scalp (n=8). The study used high-throughput TCRbeta sequencing to examine T cell clonal expansion in alopecia areata, in both the C3H/HeJ mouse model and human patients. In humans, TCRbeta sequencing was performed on scalp tissue and on sorted CD4+ and CD8+ peripheral blood T cells from healthy controls and from patients with patchy or totalis/universalis alopecia areata. Tofacitinib was given for 6 to 18 months, followed by 6 months of follow-up off drug to assess delayed response and recurrence.

Concerning this clone itself: No cognate antigen has been identified for it. No per-base quality is available; no much larger clone lies one base away.

The library was produced with the immunoSEQ multiplex PCR assay. For TCR sequencing, RNA was extracted from every sample and reverse transcribed into cDNA to serve as template. SuperScript III was used to make first-strand cDNA, primed with a 2:1 mix of oligo-dT and random hexamers. A synthetic immune receptor repertoire was used to gauge amplification bias, and whatever bias remained was removed computationally. For the original study's pipeline: Raw reads were preprocessed to remove errors, and CDR3 was defined according to IMGT conventions as the region from the conserved cysteine to phenylalanine. Clonality was calculated as 1 minus Shannon entropy normalized by log2 of the number of productive unique TCRs. CD4 or CD8 identity of scalp clones was inferred by cross-referencing scalp TCRbeta sequences with sorted blood CD4 and CD8 repertoires. TCRdb re-hosts the immuneACCESS table, in-frame sequences only. Its copies lack some clones; in the studies checked, an unresolved V gene accounts for under half of them, and the cause for the rest is not known. The DNA gave D and trimming, while V, J and clone size come from that table. The sample table holds 90,000 to 120,000 clones, of which 84% were seen once. Of the sample, over 20% falls within the top ten clones.

The sample's time point label, in plain terms: about 25 weeks on oral tofacitinib. Taken with the paper, the label for treatment or condition translates to: oral pan-JAK inhibitor, 5-10 mg twice daily. Lesional scalp punch biopsies and peripheral blood were obtained from alopecia areata patients. PBMCs were isolated by density centrifugation and stained for CD3, CD4 and CD8, after which CD4+ and CD8+ T cells were sorted on a FACSAria. There are 19 amino acids in the CDR3, from cysteine to phenylalanine inclusive. The CDR3 DNA has 57 bases and is translated from base 1. Taken from the germline V gene, the CDR1 and CDR2 loops are SGHRS and YFSETQ. Relative to germline, V is missing 0 bases and J is missing 0 bases, with 11 bases of the junction outside any gene match. Study-wide findings and limitations: Scalp clonality and the number of expanded CD8+ clones among the top 100 scalp clones were significantly decreased by tofacitinib. TCR sequences shared between patients were less clear than in mice, possibly partly because of HLA diversity in the patient population. During tofacitinib treatment, many expanded lesional clones remained in scalp and blood, and this persistence may partly explain relapse after treatment is stopped. Compared with normal scalp, lesional scalp had higher clonality and more expanded CD8+ clones, particularly in alopecia totalis/universalis, a pattern that suggests antigenic drive. Because the treated cohort was small and included a single nonresponder, larger studies are needed to assess links between baseline CD8+ expansion and response. Unlike mouse skin, which is dominated by gammadelta T cells, normal human skin has resident alphabeta T cells that are also sequenced, and this complicates analysis of the scalp TCR repertoire.

This clonotype originated in a human donor with alopecia areata. The chain uses TRBV5-1 and TRBJ1-2; TRBD1 fits 10 bases in the junction. Sequencing was performed on CD8+ T cells sorted from blood, taken at week 24, from a patient treated with tofacitinib. The DNA reads TGCGCCAGCAGCTTGGGATCGACAGGGGGCGTTACTACTAACTATGGCTACACCTTC. Its product reads: CASSLGSTGGVTTNYGYTF.